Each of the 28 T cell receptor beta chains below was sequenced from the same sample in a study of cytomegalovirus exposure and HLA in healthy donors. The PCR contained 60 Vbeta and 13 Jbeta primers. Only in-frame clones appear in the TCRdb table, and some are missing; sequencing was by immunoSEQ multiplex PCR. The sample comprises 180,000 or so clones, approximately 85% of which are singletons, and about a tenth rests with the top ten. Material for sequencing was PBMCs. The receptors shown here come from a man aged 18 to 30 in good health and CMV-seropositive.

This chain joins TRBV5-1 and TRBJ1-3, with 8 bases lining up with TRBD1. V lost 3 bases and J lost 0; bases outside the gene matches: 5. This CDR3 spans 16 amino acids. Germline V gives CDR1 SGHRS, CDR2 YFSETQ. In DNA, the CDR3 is TGCGCCAGCAGCTCTACAGGGGGTCTCTCTGGAAACACCATATATTTT. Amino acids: CASSSTGGLSGNTIYF.

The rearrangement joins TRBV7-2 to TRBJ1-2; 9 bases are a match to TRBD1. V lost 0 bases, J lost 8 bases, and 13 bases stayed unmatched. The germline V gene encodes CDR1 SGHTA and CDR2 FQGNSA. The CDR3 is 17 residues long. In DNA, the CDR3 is TGTGCCAGCAGCTTAGCTGGGACAGGGATTGTAGGGGGAGGCTACACCTTC. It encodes CASSLAGTGIVGGGYTF.

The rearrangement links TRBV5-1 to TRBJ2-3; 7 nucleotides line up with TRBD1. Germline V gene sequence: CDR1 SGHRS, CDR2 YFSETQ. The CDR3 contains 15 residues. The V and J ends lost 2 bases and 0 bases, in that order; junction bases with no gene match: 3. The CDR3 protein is CASSLGQASTDTQYF. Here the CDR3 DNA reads TGCGCCAGCAGCTTAGGACAGGCCAGCACAGATACGCAGTATTTT.

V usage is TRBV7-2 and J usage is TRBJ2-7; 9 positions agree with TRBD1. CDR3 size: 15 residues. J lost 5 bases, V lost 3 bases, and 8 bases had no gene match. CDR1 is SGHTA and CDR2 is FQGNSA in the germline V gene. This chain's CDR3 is CASSFSGTGNHEQYF. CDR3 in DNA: TGTGCCAGCAGCTTTTCGGGGACAGGGAACCACGAGCAGTACTTC. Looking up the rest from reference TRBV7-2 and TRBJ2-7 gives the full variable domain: GAGVSQSPSNKVTEKGKDVELRCDPISGHTALYWYRQSLGQGLEFLIYFQGNSAPDKSGLPSDRFSAERTGGSVSTLTIQRTQQEDSAVYLCASSFSGTGNHEQYFGPGTRLTVT.

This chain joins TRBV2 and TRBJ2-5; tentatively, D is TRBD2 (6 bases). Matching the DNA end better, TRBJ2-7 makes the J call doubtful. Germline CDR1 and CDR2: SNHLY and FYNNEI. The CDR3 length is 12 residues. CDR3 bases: TGTGCCAGCAGGGGGGACTTCTACGAGCAGTACTTC. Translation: CASRGDFYEQYF.

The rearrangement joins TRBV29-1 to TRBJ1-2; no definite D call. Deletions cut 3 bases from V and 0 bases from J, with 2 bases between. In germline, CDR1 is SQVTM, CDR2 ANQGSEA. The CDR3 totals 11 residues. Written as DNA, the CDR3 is TGCAGCGTTGACGCTAACTATGGCTACACCTTC. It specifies CSVDANYGYTF.

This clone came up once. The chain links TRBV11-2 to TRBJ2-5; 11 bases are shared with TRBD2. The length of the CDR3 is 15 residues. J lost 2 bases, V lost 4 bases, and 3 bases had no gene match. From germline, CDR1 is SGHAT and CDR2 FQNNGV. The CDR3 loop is CASSSGLAAQETQYF. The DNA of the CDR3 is TGTGCCAGCAGCTCGGGACTAGCGGCACAAGAGACCCAGTACTTC. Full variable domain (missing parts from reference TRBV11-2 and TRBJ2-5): EAGVAQSPRYKIIEKRQSVAFWCNPISGHATLYWYQQILGQGPKLLIQFQNNGVVDDSQLPKDRFSAERLKGVDSTLKIQPAKLEDSAVYLCASSSGLAAQETQYFGPGTRLLVL.

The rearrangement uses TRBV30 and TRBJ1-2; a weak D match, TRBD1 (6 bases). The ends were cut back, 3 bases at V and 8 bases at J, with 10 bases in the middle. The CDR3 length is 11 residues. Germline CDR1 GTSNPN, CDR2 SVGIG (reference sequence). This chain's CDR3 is CAWRWTAGYTF. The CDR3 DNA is TGTGCCTGGAGGTGGACAGCAGGCTACACCTTC.

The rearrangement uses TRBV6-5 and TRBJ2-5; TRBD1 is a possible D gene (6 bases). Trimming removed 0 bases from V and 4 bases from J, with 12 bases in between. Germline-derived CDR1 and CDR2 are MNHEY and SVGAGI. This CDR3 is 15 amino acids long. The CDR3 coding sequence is TGTGCCAGCAGTTACTCGTTGGGGGCGAGAGAGACCCAGTACTTC. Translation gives CASSYSLGARETQYF.

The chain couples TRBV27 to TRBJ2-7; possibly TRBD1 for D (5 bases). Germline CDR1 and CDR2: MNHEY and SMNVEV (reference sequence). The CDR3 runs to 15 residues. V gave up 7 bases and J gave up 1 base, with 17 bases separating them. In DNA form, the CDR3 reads TGTGCCAGCACCCCTCGACAGAGAAGGTCCTACGAGCAGTACTTC. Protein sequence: CASTPRQRRSYEQYF.

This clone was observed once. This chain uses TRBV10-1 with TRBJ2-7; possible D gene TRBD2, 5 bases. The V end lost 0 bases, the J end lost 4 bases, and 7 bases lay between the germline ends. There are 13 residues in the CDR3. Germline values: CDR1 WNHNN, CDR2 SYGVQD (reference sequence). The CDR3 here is CASSESRVYEQYF. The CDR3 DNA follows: TGCGCCAGCAGTGAGTCGAGGGTGTACGAGCAGTACTTC.

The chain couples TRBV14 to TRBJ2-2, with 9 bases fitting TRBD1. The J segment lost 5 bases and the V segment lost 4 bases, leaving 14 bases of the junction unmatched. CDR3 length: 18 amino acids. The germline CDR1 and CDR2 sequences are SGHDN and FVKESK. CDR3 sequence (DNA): TGTGCCAGCAGCCGGAAAAACATCCGGGACAGGGCAACCGGGGAGCTGTTTTTT. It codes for CASSRKNIRDRATGELFF.

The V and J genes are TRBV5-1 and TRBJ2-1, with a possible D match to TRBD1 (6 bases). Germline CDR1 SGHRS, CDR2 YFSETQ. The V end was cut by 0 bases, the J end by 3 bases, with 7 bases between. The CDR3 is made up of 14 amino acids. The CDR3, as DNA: TGCGCCAGCAGCTTGGAGGGGGTCTACAATGAGCAGTTCTTC. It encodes CASSLEGVYNEQFF.

The CDR3 loop is CASSQGQGPNEKLFF. CDR3 sequence (DNA): TGCGCCAGCAGCCAAGGACAGGGGCCTAATGAAAAACTGTTTTTT. The rearrangement links TRBV4-1 to TRBJ1-4, with 8 bases matching TRBD1. CDR1 is MGHRA and CDR2 is YSYEKL in the germline V gene. The CDR3 length is 15 residues. The trim removed 1 base at V and 3 bases at J, leaving 1 base unmatched.

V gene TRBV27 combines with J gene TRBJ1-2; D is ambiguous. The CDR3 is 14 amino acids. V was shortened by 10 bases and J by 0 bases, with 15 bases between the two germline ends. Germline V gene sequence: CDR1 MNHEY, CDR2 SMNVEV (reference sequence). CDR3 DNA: TGTGCCATTCGCGGGTCAGACTCTAACTATGGCTACACCTTC. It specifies CAIRGSDSNYGYTF.

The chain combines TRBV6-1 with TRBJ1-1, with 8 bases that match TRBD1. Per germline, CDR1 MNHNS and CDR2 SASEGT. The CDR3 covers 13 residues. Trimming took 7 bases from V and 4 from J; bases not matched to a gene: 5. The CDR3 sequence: CASTYTGGTEAFF. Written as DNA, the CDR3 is TGTGCCAGCACCTACACAGGGGGCACTGAAGCTTTCTTT.

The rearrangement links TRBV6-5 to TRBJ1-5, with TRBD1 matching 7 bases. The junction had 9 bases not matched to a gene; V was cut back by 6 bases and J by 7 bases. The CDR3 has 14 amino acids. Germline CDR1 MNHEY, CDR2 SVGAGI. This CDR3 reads CASRQPGGAQPQHF. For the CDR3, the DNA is TGTGCCAGCAGGCAACCAGGGGGAGCACAGCCCCAGCATTTT.

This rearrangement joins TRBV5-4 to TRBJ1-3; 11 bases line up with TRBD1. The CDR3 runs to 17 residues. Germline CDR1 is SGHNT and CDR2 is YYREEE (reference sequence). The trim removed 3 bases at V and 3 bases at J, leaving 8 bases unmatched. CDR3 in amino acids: CASSSRDRGVYGNTIYF. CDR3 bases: TGTGCCAGCAGCTCCCGGGACAGGGGGGTTTATGGAAACACCATATATTTT. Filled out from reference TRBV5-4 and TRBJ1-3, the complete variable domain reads ETGVTQSPTHLIKTRGQQVTLRCSSQSGHNTVSWYQQALGQGPQFIFQYYREEENGRGNFPPRFSGLQFPNYSSELNVNALELDDSALYLCASSSRDRGVYGNTIYFGEGSWLTVV.

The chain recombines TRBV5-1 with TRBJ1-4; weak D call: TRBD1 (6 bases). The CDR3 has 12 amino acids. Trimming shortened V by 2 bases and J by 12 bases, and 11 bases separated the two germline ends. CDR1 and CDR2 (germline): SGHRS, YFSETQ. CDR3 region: CASSFPGQQLFF. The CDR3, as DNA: TGCGCCAGCAGCTTTCCGGGACAACAACTGTTTTTT.

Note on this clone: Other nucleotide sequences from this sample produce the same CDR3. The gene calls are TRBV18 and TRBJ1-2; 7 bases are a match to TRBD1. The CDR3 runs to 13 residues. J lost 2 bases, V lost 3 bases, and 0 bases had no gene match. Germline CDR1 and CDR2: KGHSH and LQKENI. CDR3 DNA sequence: TGTGCCAGCTCACCGGACAGGAACTATGGCTACACCTTC. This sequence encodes CASSPDRNYGYTF.

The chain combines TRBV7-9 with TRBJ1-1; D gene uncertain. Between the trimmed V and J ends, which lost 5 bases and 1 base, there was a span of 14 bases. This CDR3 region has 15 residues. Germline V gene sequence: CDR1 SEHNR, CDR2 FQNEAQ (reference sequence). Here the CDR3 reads CASSLSAVSNTEAFF. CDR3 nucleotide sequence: TGTGCCAGCAGCCTAAGCGCTGTTTCGAACACTGAAGCTTTCTTT.

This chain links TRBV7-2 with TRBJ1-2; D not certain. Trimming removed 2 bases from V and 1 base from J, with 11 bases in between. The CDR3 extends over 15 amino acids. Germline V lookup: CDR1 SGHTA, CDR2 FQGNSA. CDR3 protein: CASSLSFADNYGYTF. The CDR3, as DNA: TGTGCCAGCAGCTTATCGTTCGCAGATAACTATGGCTACACCTTC. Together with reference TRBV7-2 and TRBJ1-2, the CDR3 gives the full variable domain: GAGVSQSPSNKVTEKGKDVELRCDPISGHTALYWYRQSLGQGLEFLIYFQGNSAPDKSGLPSDRFSAERTGGSVSTLTIQRTQQEDSAVYLCASSLSFADNYGYTFGSGTRLTVV.

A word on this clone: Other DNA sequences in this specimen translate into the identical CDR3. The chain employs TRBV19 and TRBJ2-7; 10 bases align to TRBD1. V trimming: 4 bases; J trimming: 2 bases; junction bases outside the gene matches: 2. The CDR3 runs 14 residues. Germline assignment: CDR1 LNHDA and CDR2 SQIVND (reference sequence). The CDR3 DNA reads TGTGCCAGTAGTACCGGGACAGGGGCCTACGAGCAGTACTTC. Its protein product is CASSTGTGAYEQYF. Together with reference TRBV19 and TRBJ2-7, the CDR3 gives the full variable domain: DGGITQSPKYLFRKEGQNVTLSCEQNLNHDAMYWYRQDPGQGLRLIYYSQIVNDFQKGDIAEGYSVSREKKESFPLTVTSAQKNPTAFYLCASSTGTGAYEQYFGPGTRLTVT.

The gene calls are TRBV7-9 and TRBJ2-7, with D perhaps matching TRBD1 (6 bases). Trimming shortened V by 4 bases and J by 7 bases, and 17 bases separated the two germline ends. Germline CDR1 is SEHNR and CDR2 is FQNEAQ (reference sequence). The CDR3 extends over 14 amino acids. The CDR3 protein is CASSSGSGAREQYF. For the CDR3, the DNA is TGTGCCAGCAGCTCCGGGTCAGGGGCGCGGGAGCAGTACTTC.

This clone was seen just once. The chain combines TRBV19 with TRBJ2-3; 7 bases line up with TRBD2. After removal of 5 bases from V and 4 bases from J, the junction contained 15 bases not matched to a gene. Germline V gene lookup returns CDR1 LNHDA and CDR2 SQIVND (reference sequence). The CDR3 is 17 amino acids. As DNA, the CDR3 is TGTGCCAGTAGTCGACGCCCTGGGGGGGTACAGTCAGATACGCAGTATTTT. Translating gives CASSRRPGGVQSDTQYF.

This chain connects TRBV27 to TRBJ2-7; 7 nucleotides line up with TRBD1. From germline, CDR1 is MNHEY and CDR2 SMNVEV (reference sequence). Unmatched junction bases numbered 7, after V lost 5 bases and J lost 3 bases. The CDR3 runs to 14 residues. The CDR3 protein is CASSTYSGGYEQYF. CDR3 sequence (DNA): TGTGCCAGCAGTACGTACTCAGGGGGCTACGAGCAGTACTTC.

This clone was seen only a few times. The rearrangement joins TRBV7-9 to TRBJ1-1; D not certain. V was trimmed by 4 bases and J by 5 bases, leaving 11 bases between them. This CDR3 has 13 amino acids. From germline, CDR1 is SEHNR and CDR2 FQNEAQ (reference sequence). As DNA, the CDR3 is TGTGCCAGCAGCTCCCCCGGGGTGACTGAAGCTTTCTTT. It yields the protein CASSSPGVTEAFF.

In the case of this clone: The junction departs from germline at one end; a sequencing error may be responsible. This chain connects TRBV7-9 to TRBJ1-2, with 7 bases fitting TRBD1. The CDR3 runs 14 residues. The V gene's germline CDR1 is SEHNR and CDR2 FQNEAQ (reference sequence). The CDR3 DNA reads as TGTGTCAGCAGCCCGGGTCAGGGGGACTATGGCTACACCTTC. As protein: CVSSPGQGDYGYTF.